Presented here are 20 T cell receptor beta chains from one specimen sequenced in a study of T cell responses to AZD1222 COVID-19 vaccine. Assay: immunoSEQ multiplex PCR; the TCRdb copy retains only in-frame clones and omits some. The table records about 120,000 clones, roughly nine tenths of them present only once. The specimen comprised peripheral blood, sampled on day 0 of AZD1222 vaccination. These receptors originate from an adult in good health.

The chain carries TRBV2 and TRBJ1-3; D might be TRBD1 (5 bases). CDR3 length: 15 residues. With 11 bases removed from V and 0 bases from J, the gap between germline ends came to 17 bases. CDR1 is SNHLY, CDR2 FYNNEI, per germline. CDR3 region: CAGAGQGSSGNTIYF. The CDR3 bases are TGTGCCGGGGCGGGGCAGGGATCCTCTGGAAACACCATATATTTT.

The V call is TRBV6-2 or TRBV6-3, the J call TRBJ2-1, with D unclear. CDR1 and CDR2 (germline): MNHEY, SVGEGT. V shed 4 bases and J shed 6 bases, with 10 bases lying between them. The CDR3 totals 13 residues. The CDR3 sequence is CASSLWVTNEQFF. DNA for the CDR3: TGTGCCAGCAGTTTGTGGGTGACCAATGAGCAGTTCTTC.

The chain joins TRBV27 to TRBJ2-7, with 9 nucleotides matching TRBD1. The CDR3 has 14 residues. V was pared by 6 bases and J by 3 bases, with 6 bases of the junction left unmatched. The germline gives CDR1 MNHEY, CDR2 SMNVEV (reference sequence). CDR3 DNA sequence: TGTGCCAGCAGCACACAGGGGGCCAACTACGAGCAGTACTTC. Translated: CASSTQGANYEQYF.

The chain has TRBV2 and TRBJ1-5; perhaps TRBD1 as D (5 bases). CDR1 is SNHLY, CDR2 FYNNEI, per germline. This CDR3 is 16 amino acids long. The V end lost 6 bases, the J end lost 3 bases, and 18 bases lay between the germline ends. CDR3 sequence reads: CASRIRDSPFNQPQHF. CDR3 sequence (DNA): TGTGCCAGCAGGATCAGGGATTCCCCTTTCAATCAGCCCCAGCATTTT.

V usage is TRBV19 and J usage is TRBJ1-2, with TRBD1 as a possible D gene (5 bases). V lost 2 bases and J 3 bases, leaving 7 bases between the germline ends. Per the germline V gene, CDR1 is LNHDA and CDR2 is SQIVND (reference sequence). The CDR3 length is 13 residues. CDR3 sequence: CASSIRGDYGYTF. The CDR3 DNA follows: TGTGCCAGTAGTATAAGGGGAGACTATGGCTACACCTTC.

V gene TRBV6-5 combines with J gene TRBJ1-2; 7 bases fit TRBD1. The CDR3 spans 12 residues. From germline, CDR1 is MNHEY and CDR2 SVGAGI. J lost 8 bases, V lost 2 bases, and 2 bases had no gene match. The CDR3: CASSYVGQGYTF. For the CDR3, the DNA is TGTGCCAGCAGTTACGTGGGACAGGGCTACACCTTC.

The J gene is TRBJ2-3, the V gene TRBV30; no reliable D call. In germline, CDR1 is GTSNPN, CDR2 SVGIG (reference sequence). Between the trimmed V and J ends, which lost 5 bases and 4 bases, there was a span of 7 bases. This CDR3 comprises 11 residues. CDR3 DNA sequence: TGTGCCTGGCTGATCGCAGATACGCAGTATTTT. This encodes CAWLIADTQYF.

The V and J genes are TRBV28 and TRBJ1-2; 12 bases are shared with TRBD1. The ends lost 6 bases at V and 7 bases at J; junction bases unmatched: 9. This CDR3 spans 15 amino acids. Germline lookup yields CDR1 MDHEN and CDR2 SYDVKM. The CDR3 loop is CASSLPGQGALGYTF. DNA of the CDR3: TGTGCCAGCAGCTTACCGGGACAGGGGGCGCTTGGCTACACCTTC.

The chain couples TRBV30 to TRBJ1-4; a weak D match, TRBD1 (6 bases). In germline, CDR1 is GTSNPN, CDR2 SVGIG (reference sequence). The CDR3 sequence is 14 residues long. V lost 4 bases and J 0 bases, leaving 9 bases between the germline ends. CDR3 loop: CAWTPGATNEKLFF. The CDR3 nucleotides are TGTGCCTGGACACCAGGGGCAACTAATGAAAAACTGTTTTTT.

This sequence joins TRBV20-1 and TRBJ1-2, with TRBD1 identical over 10 bases. The V and J ends lost 3 bases and 8 bases, in that order; junction bases with no gene match: 15. Germline CDR1 DFQATT, CDR2 SNEGSKA (reference sequence). This CDR3 has 16 residues. The CDR3 region has the DNA TGCAGTGCTAGTGATCTCTCCGGGACAGGGGTTGGAGGCTACACCTTC. This gives the protein CSASDLSGTGVGGYTF.

The chain carries TRBV11-2 and TRBJ1-3, with D unresolved. CDR3 length: 15 amino acids. Germline-derived CDR1 and CDR2 are SGHAT and FQNNGV. The V end was cut by 3 bases, the J end by 3 bases, with 12 bases between. CDR3 amino acids: CASSFGTIRGNTIYF. CDR3 DNA sequence: TGTGCCAGCAGCTTTGGTACTATCCGTGGAAACACCATATATTTT.

The CDR3 DNA follows: TGTGCCAGCAGCTTAGGGGCAAGTGCTAACTATGGCTACACCTTC. It yields the protein CASSLGASANYGYTF. This rearrangement joins TRBV7-8 to TRBJ1-2; D is unresolved. The CDR3 is made up of 15 amino acids. V lost 1 base and J lost 0, with 9 bases in between. Germline CDR1 and CDR2: SGHVS and FQNEAQ.

The sample holds a few counts of this clone. This sequence joins TRBV7-2 and TRBJ1-5; D not resolved. CDR1 is SGHTA, CDR2 FQGNSA, per germline. V was cut by 1 base and J by 7 bases, with 8 bases left in between. The CDR3 contains 13 residues. CDR3 sequence: CASSLGEEQPQHF. The CDR3, as DNA: TGTGCCAGCAGCTTAGGGGAGGAACAGCCCCAGCATTTT.

The chain carries TRBV5-6 and TRBJ2-7; 10 bases line up with TRBD2. The CDR3 is 14 residues long. The germline CDR1 and CDR2 sequences are SGHDT and YYEEEE. Germline trimming cut 5 bases from V and 4 bases from J; bases unmatched to any gene: 6. The CDR3 region is CASRKREGPYEQYF. CDR3 coding DNA: TGTGCCAGCAGGAAGCGGGAGGGTCCTTACGAGCAGTACTTC.

The rearrangement links TRBV5-1 to TRBJ1-5; a weak D match, TRBD1 (6 bases). The germline V gene encodes CDR1 SGHRS and CDR2 YFSETQ. The CDR3 has 13 amino acids. Deletions cut 4 bases from V and 5 bases from J, with 10 bases between. The CDR3 sequence is CASSRGQDQPQHF. In DNA, the CDR3 is TGCGCCAGCAGCCGGGGGCAGGATCAGCCCCAGCATTTT.

This clone was seen just once. This chain uses TRBV11-2 with TRBJ2-1, with 8 bases aligning to TRBD2. CDR1 SGHAT and CDR2 FQNNGV come from the germline V gene. There are 14 residues in the CDR3. With V trimmed by 4 bases and J by 6 bases, 5 bases remained unmatched. The CDR3 DNA is TGTGCCAGCAGCTCGAGCGGGAGCTCCAATGAGCAGTTCTTC. It codes for CASSSSGSSNEQFF.

The chain links TRBV5-1 to TRBJ2-7, with D unclear. The CDR3 totals 15 residues. Germline CDR1 is SGHRS and CDR2 is YFSETQ. V dropped 0 bases and J dropped 5 bases, with 15 bases sitting between them. This CDR3 reads CASSLEIAVYNEQYF. The CDR3 coding sequence is TGCGCCAGCAGCTTGGAGATAGCCGTTTACAACGAGCAGTACTTC. The entire variable domain, with the rest obtained from reference TRBV5-1 and TRBJ2-7, is as follows: KAGVTQTPRYLIKTRGQQVTLSCSPISGHRSVSWYQQTPGQGLQFLFEYFSETQRNKGNFPGRFSGRQFSNSRSEMNVSTLELGDSALYLCASSLEIAVYNEQYFGPGTRLTVT.

J is TRBJ2-7 and V is TRBV5-1; 7 bases fit TRBD1. With 2 bases clipped from V and 7 bases from J, the junction kept 6 bases outside the gene matches. Germline-derived CDR1 and CDR2 are SGHRS and YFSETQ. The CDR3 has 13 amino acids. The CDR3 reads CASSFGTVGEQYF. The CDR3 DNA follows: TGCGCCAGCAGCTTTGGGACAGTAGGGGAGCAGTACTTC.

This chain connects TRBV9 to TRBJ1-3; D remains ambiguous. The CDR3 length is 16 residues. Trimming pared 4 bases from V and 0 bases from J, leaving 14 bases between. The V gene's germline CDR1 is SGDLS and CDR2 YYNGEE. CDR3 in amino acids: CASSPSPQSSGNTIYF. The CDR3 DNA follows: TGTGCCAGCAGCCCCAGCCCCCAGAGCTCTGGAAACACCATATATTTT. Drawing the rest from reference TRBV9 and TRBJ1-3, the complete variable domain is DSGVTQTPKHLITATGQRVTLRCSPRSGDLSVYWYQQSLDQGLQFLIQYYNGEERAKGNILERFSAQQFPDLHSELNLSSLELGDSALYFCASSPSPQSSGNTIYFGEGSWLTVV.

This chain uses TRBV2 with TRBJ1-2; D unclear. Germline-derived CDR1 and CDR2 are SNHLY and FYNNEI. The CDR3 spans 14 residues. V gave up 4 bases and J gave up 2 bases, with 11 bases separating them. CDR3 in DNA: TGTGCCAGCAGTGGGGCGTTAATAAACTATGGCTACACCTTC. Translating gives CASSGALINYGYTF. Supplemented by reference TRBV2 and TRBJ1-2, the full variable domain reads EPEVTQTPSHQVTQMGQEVILRCVPISNHLYFYWYRQILGQKVEFLVSFYNNEISEKSEIFDDQFSVERPDGSNFTLKIRSTKLEDSAMYFCASSGALINYGYTFGSGTRLTVV.